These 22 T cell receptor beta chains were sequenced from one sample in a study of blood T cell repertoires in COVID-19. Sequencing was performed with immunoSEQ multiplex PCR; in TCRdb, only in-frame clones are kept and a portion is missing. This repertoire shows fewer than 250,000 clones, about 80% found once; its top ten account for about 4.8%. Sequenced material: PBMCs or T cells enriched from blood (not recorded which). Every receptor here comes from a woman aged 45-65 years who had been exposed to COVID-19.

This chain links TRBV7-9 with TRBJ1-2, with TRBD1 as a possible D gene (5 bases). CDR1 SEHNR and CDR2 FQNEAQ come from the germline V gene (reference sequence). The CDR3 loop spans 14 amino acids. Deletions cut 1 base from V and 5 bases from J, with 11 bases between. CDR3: CASSLELRQYGYTF. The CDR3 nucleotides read TGTGCCAGCAGCTTAGAATTGCGACAGTATGGCTACACCTTC. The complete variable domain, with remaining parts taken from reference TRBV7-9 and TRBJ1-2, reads DTGVSQNPRHKITKRGQNVTFRCDPISEHNRLYWYRQTLGQGPEFLTYFQNEAQLEKSRLLSDRFSAERPKGSFSTLEIQRTEQGDSAMYLCASSLELRQYGYTFGSGTRLTVV.

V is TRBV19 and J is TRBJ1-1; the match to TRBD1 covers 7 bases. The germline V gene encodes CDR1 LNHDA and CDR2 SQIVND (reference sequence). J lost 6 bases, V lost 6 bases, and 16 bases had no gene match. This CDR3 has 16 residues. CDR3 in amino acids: CASSRDSGPVRAEAFF. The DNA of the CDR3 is TGTGCCAGTAGCCGGGACAGCGGCCCCGTGAGGGCTGAAGCTTTCTTT.

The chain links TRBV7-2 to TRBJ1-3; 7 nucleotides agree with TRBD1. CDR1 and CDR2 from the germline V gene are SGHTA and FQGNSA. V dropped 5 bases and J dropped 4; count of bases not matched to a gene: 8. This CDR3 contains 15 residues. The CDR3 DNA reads TGTGCCAGCAGCCTCACATCGGGACAGGGAAACACCATATATTTT. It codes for CASSLTSGQGNTIYF.

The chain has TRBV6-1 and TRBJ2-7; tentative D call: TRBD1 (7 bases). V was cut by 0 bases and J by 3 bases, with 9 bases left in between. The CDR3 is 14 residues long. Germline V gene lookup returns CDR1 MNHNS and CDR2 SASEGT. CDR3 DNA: TGTGCCAGCAGTGAAGCGCAGGGGGGCTACGAGCAGTACTTC. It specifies CASSEAQGGYEQYF.

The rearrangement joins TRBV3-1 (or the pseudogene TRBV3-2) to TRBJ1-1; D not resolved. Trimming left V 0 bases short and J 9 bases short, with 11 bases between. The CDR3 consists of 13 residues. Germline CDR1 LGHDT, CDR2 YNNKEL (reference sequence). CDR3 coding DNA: TGTGCCAGCAGCCAAGATCCTGGAGCTAAAGCTTTCTTT. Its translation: CASSQDPGAKAFF.

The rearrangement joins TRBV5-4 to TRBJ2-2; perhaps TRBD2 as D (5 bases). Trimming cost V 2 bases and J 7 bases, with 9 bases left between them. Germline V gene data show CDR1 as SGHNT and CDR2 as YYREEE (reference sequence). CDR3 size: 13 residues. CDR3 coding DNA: TGTGCCAGCAGCTTACTAGTGGGCGGGGAGCTGTTTTTT. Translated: CASSLLVGGELFF.

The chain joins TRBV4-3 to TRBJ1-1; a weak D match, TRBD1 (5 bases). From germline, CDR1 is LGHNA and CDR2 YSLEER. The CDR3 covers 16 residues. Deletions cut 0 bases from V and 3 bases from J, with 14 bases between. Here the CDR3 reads CASSQDQRAGHTEAFF. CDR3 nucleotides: TGCGCCAGCAGCCAAGATCAAAGGGCAGGGCACACTGAAGCTTTCTTT.

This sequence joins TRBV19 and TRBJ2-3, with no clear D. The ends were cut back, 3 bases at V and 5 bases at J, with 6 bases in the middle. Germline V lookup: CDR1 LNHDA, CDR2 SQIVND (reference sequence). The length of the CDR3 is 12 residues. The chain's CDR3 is CASSISGDTQYF. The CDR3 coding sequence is TGTGCCAGTAGTATCTCCGGAGATACGCAGTATTTT.

The CDR3 here is CASSLLGGKIETQYF. The CDR3 DNA reads TGTGCCAGCAGCCTCTTGGGAGGGAAGATAGAGACCCAGTACTTC. This rearrangement joins TRBV3-1 (or the pseudogene TRBV3-2) to TRBJ2-5, with TRBD2 matching over 7 bases. V shed 4 bases, J shed 4 bases, and the junction held 9 bases outside the gene matches. Germline values: CDR1 LGHDT, CDR2 YNNKEL (reference sequence). The CDR3 has 15 amino acids.

Here the CDR3 reads CSPRPRTGPLKSNQPQHF. DNA of the CDR3: TGCAGCCCCCGTCCCCGGACAGGTCCTTTAAAGAGCAATCAGCCCCAGCATTTT. The chain combines TRBV29-1 with TRBJ1-5; 7 nucleotides match TRBD1. With V trimmed by 8 bases and J by 1 base, 20 bases remained unmatched. This CDR3 spans 18 amino acids. Germline V gives CDR1 SQVTM, CDR2 ANQGSEA.

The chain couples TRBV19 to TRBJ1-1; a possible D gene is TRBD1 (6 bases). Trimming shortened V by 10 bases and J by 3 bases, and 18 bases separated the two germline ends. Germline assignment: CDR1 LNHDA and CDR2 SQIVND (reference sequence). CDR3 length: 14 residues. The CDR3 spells CATADLGHYTEAFF. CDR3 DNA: TGTGCCACCGCCGACTTGGGACACTACACTGAAGCTTTCTTT. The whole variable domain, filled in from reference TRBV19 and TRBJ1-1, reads DGGITQSPKYLFRKEGQNVTLSCEQNLNHDAMYWYRQDPGQGLRLIYYSQIVNDFQKGDIAEGYSVSREKKESFPLTVTSAQKNPTAFYLCATADLGHYTEAFFGQGTRLTVV.

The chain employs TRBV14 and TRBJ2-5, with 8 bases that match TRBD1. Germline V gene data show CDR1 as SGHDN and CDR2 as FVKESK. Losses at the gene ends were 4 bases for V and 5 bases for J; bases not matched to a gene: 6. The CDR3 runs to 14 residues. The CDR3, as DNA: TGTGCCAGCAGCCCCTGGACAGGGACGGAGACCCAGTACTTC. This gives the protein CASSPWTGTETQYF.

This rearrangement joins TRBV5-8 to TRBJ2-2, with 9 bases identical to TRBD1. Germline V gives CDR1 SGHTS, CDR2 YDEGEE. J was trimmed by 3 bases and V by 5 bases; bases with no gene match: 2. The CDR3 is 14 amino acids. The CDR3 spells CASRRTGDTGELFF. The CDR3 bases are TGTGCCAGCAGGCGGACAGGGGACACCGGGGAGCTGTTTTTT.

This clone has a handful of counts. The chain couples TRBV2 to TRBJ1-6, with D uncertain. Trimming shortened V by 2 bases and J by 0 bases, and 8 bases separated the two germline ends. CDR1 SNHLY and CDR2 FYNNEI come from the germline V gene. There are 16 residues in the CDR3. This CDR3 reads CASSELGSSYNSPLHF. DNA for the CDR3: TGTGCCAGCAGTGAACTCGGGAGCTCCTATAATTCACCCCTCCACTTT.

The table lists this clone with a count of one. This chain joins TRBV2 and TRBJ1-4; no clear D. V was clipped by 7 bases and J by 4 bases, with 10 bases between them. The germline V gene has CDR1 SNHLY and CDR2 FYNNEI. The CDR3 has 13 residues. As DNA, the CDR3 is TGTGCCAGCATACGGGAGATTAATGAAAAACTGTTTTTT. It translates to CASIREINEKLFF.

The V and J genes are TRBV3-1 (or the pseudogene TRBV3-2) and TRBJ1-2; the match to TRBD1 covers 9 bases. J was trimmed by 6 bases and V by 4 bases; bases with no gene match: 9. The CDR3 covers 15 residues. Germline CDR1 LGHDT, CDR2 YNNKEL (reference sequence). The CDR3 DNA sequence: TGTGCCAGCAGCCTAGGGGACAGGGAAAGTGATGGCTACACCTTC. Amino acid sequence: CASSLGDRESDGYTF.

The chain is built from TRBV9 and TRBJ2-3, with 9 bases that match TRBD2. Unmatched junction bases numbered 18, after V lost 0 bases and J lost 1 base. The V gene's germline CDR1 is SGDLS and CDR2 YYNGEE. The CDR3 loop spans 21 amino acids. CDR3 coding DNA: TGTGCCAGCAGCGTAGCTACGGGATACGGCGCGGGGGGGCCTGGCACAGATACGCAGTATTTT. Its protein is CASSVATGYGAGGPGTDTQYF.

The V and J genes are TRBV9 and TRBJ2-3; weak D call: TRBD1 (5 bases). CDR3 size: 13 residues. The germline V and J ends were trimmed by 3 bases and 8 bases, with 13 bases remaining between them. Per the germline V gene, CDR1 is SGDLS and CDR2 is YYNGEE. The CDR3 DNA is TGTGCCAGCAGCGGAATAGGGGTGGTTACGCAGTATTTT. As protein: CASSGIGVVTQYF.

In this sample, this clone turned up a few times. The CDR3 DNA reads TGTGCCAGCAGATTTGACAATGAAGCTTTCTTT. Its protein is CASRFDNEAFF. The chain employs TRBV12-3 or TRBV12-4 and TRBJ1-1; no firm D call. Trimming pared 6 bases from V and 7 bases from J, leaving 9 bases between. There are 11 residues in the CDR3.

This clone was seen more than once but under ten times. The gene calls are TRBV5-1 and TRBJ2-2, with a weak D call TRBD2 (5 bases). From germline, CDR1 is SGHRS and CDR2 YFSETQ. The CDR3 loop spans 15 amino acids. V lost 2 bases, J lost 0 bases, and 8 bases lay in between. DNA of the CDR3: TGCGCCAGCAGCTTAGCGGTCGCGAACACCGGGGAGCTGTTTTTT. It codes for CASSLAVANTGELFF.

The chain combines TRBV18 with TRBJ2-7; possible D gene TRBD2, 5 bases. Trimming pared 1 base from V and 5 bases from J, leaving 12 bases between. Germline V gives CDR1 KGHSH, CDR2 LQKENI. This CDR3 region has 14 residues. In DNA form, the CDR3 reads TGTGCCAGCTCACCACAAAACGGACTCAACGAGCAGTACTTC. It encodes CASSPQNGLNEQYF.

CDR3 amino acids: CASSSRTGLQPQHF. DNA of the CDR3: TGTGCCAGTAGTTCCCGGACAGGACTTCAGCCCCAGCATTTT. The chain couples TRBV19 to TRBJ1-5, with TRBD1 matching over 7 bases. The V segment lost 5 bases and the J segment 6 bases; nucleotides outside the gene matches: 7. Germline assignment: CDR1 LNHDA and CDR2 SQIVND (reference sequence). This CDR3 has 14 amino acids.